A single sample is the source of the 6 T cell receptor beta chains below, sequenced in a study of CXCR3-negative and CXCR3-positive naive CD8 T cells. cDNA libraries for TRB were generated by 5' RACE incorporating UMI labels. TCRdb re-called the 5' RACE reads and catalogs CDR3 proteins one per entry, DNA excluded. This table holds 130,000 or so distinct CDR3 sequences. Study conclusions and caveats: Against CXCR3-negative naive cells, CXCR3-positive naive cells showed more hydrophobic TRB CDR3s.

These receptors' targets are unknown. The sample consisted of naive CXCR3+ CD8+ T cells from blood. Subset: CD45RO-CCR7+CD27+CD95- naive CD8+ T cells expressing CXCR3 (TNR3+). These TCRs come from a human donor in good health. Some clones in this sample may be carry-over from other donors' samples.

The chain employs TRBV20-1 and TRBJ2-1. The CDR3 length is 14 residues. CDR1 and CDR2 from the germline V gene are DFQATT and SNEGSKA (reference sequence). Here the CDR3 reads CSADKLSSYNEQFF.

The chain uses TRBV28 and TRBJ1-1; TCRdb gives TRBD1 as the D gene, but with no DNA this cannot be confirmed. The CDR3 covers 17 residues. Germline V gene sequence: CDR1 MDHEN, CDR2 SYDVKM. The CDR3 region is CASSLILMDRGVAEAFF.

The rearrangement links TRBV7-9 to TRBJ2-7; with no DNA, the TCRdb D assignment of TRBD1 cannot be verified. CDR1 is SEHNR and CDR2 is FQNEAQ in the germline V gene (reference sequence). There are 15 residues in the CDR3. The CDR3 loop is CASSLVVTGSYEQYF.

The chain carries TRBV20-1 and TRBJ2-5; TCRdb designates TRBD1, a call that cannot be tested without DNA. CDR1 is DFQATT, CDR2 SNEGSKA, per germline (reference sequence). There are 15 residues in the CDR3. The CDR3 here is CSASFIVGRGQTQYF.

The CDR3 sequence: CATTGSGHPSYEQYF. The chain links TRBV6-2 or TRBV6-3 to TRBJ2-7. Germline V CDR1 and CDR2: MNHEY, SVGEGT. This CDR3 comprises 15 residues.

The rearrangement joins TRBV28 to TRBJ1-3; TCRdb lists TRBD1, though no DNA is available to test this call. The CDR3 is 15 residues long. CDR1 MDHEN and CDR2 SYDVKM come from the germline V gene. The CDR3 region is CASSLGGSSGNTIYF. Using reference TRBV28 and TRBJ1-3 for the parts outside the CDR3, the full variable domain is DVKVTQSSRYLVKRTGEKVFLECVQDMDHENMFWYRQDPGLGLRLIYFSYDVKMKEKGDIPEGYSVSREKKERFSLILESASTNQTSMYLCASSLGGSSGNTIYFGEGSWLTVV.